This T cell receptor beta chain came from a study of blood T cells in healthy people across ages. A sample-barcoded 5' primer and a J-beta primer mix were used in a second PCR of about 6 to 11 cycles. Each single sample gave us at least 2.5 million CDR3-containing paired-end reads. MiXCR, run by TCRdb on the 5' RACE reads, gives a single entry per CDR3 protein. Here the sample spans more than 650,000 distinct CDR3 sequences, around 24% being singletons. This clonotype showed up just a few times. There were healthy Caucasian individuals from Russia, aged about 6 to 90, serving as donors. The length of the CDR3 is 13 residues. V shed 0 bases and J shed 7 bases, with 9 bases lying between them. In germline, CDR1 is KGHSH, CDR2 LQKENI. In addition, the sample was reused for a study of T cells of mothers and their children.

The chain carries TRBV18 and TRBJ1-2; D is perhaps TRBD1 (6 bases). The specimen was blood. This TCR was recovered from a boy aged 5-17 years in good health. The CDR3, as DNA: TGTGCCAGCTCACCACCGGAAGGGGGTGGCTACACCTTC. The encoded protein is CASSPPEGGGYTF.